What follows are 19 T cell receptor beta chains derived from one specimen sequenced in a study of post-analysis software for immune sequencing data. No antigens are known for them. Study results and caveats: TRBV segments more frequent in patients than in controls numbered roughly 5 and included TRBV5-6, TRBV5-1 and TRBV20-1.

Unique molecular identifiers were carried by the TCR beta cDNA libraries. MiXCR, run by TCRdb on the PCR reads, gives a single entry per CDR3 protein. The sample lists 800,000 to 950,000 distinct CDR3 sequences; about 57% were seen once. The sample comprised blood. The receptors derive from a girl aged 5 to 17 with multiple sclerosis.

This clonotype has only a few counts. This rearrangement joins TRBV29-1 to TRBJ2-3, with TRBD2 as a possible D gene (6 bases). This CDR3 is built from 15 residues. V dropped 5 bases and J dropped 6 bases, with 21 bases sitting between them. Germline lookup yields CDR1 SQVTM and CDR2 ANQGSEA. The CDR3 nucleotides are TGCAGCGTTTCGAGGCGGGGTGCCCCAGCTGATACGCAGTATTTT. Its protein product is CSVSRRGAPADTQYF.

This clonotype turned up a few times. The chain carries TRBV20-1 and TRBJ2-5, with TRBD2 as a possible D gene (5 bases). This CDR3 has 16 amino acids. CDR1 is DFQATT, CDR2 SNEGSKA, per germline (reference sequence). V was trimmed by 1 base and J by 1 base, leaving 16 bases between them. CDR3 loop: CSARAPGGRLQETQYF. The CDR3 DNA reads TGCAGTGCTAGAGCCCCTGGAGGACGGCTCCAAGAGACCCAGTACTTC.

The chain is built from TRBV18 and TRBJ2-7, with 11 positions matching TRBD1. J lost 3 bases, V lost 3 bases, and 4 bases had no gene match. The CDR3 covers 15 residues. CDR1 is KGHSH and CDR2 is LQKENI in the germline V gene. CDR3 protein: CASSPGQGGFYEQYF. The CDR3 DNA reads TGTGCCAGCTCACCGGGACAGGGGGGTTTCTACGAGCAGTACTTC.

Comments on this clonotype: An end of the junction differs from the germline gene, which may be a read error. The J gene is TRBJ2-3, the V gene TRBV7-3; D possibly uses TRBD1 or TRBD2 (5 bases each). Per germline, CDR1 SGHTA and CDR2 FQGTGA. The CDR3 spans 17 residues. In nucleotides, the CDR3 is TGTGCCAGCAGCCGACCCAGGTGGGGGAATGGCACGGATACGCAGTATTTT. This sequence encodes CASSRPRWGNGTDTQYF. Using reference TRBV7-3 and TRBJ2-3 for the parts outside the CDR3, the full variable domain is GAGVSQTPSNKVTEKGKYVELRCDPISGHTALYWYRQSLGQGPEFLIYFQGTGAADDSGLPNDRFFAVRPEGSVSTLKIQRTERGDSAVYLCASSRPRWGNGTDTQYFGPGTRLTVL.

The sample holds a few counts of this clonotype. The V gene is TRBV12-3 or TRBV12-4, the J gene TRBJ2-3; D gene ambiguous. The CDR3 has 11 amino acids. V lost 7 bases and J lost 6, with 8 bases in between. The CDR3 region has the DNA TGTGCCAGCACCTCCTTGGATACGCAGTATTTT. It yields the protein CASTSLDTQYF.

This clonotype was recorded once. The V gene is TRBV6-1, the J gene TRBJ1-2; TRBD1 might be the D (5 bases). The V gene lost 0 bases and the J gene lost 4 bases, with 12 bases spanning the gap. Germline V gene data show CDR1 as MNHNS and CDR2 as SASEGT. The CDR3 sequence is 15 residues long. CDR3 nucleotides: TGTGCCAGCAGTGAAGCGAGGGGCGAACTCTATGGCTACACCTTC. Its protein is CASSEARGELYGYTF.

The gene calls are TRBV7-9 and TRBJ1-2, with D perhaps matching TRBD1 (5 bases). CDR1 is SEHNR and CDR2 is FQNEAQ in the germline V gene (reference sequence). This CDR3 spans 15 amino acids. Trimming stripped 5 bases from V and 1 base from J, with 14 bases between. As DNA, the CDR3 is TGTGCCAGCAGCCCGAGGGACCACTTTAACTATGGCTACACCTTC. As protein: CASSPRDHFNYGYTF.

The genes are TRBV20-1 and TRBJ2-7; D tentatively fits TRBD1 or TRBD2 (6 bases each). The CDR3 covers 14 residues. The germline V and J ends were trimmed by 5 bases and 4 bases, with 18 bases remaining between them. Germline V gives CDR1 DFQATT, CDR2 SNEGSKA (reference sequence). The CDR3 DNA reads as TGCAGTGCTGTGAGGAGGGGGATAGGTTACGAGCAGTACTTC. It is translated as CSAVRRGIGYEQYF.

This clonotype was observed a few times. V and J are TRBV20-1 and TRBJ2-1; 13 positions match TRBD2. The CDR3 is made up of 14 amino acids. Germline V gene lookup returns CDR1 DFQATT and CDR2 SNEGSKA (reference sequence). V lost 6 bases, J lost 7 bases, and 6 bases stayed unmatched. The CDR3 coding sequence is TGCAGTGCCTTGGGACTAGCGGGAAGGAATGAGCAGTTCTTC. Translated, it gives CSALGLAGRNEQFF.

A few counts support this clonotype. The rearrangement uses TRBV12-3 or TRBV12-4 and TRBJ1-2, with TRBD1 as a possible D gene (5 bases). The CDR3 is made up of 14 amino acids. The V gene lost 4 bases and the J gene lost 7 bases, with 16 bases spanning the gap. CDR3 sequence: CASSYQGYQGGYTF. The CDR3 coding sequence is TGTGCCAGCAGTTATCAAGGGTATCAGGGTGGCTACACCTTC.

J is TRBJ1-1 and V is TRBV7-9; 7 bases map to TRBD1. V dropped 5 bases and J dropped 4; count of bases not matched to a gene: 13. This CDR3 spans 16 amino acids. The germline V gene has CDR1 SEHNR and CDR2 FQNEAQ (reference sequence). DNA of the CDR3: TGTGCCAGCAGCCCCGACAGGGCAACGTTTCGCACTGAAGCTTTCTTT. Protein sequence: CASSPDRATFRTEAFF.

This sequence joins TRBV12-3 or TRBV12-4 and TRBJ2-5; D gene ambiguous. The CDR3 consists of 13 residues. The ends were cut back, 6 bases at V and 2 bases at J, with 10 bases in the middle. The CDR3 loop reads CASRRLVQETQYF. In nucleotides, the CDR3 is TGTGCCAGCAGGCGACTGGTACAAGAGACCCAGTACTTC.

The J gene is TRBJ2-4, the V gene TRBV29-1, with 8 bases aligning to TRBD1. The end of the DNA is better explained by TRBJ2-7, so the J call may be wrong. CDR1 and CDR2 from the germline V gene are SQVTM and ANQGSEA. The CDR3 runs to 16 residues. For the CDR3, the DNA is TGCAGCGTTGAATGGGCGACAGGGGCCAGCTCCTACGAGCAGTACTTC. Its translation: CSVEWATGASSYEQYF.

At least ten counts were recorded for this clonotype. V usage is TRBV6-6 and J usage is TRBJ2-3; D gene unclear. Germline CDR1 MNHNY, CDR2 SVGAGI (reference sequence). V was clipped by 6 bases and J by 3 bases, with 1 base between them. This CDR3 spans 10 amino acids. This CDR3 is CASRTDTQYF. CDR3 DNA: TGTGCCAGCAGGACAGATACGCAGTATTTT.

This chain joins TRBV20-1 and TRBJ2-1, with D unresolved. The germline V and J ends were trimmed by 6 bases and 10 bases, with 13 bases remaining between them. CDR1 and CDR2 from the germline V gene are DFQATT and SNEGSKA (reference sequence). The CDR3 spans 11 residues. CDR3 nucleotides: TGCAGTGCCGATCGTGCTACGGAGCAGTTCTTC. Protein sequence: CSADRATEQFF.

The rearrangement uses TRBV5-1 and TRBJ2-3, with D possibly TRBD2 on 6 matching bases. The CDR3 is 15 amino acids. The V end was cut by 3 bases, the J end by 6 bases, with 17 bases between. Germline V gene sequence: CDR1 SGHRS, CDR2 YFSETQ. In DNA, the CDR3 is TGCGCCAGCAGCTCAACCGGGACTGCCTCGGATACGCAGTATTTT. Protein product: CASSSTGTASDTQYF. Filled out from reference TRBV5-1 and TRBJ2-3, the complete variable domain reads KAGVTQTPRYLIKTRGQQVTLSCSPISGHRSVSWYQQTPGQGLQFLFEYFSETQRNKGNFPGRFSGRQFSNSRSEMNVSTLELGDSALYLCASSSTGTASDTQYFGPGTRLTVL.

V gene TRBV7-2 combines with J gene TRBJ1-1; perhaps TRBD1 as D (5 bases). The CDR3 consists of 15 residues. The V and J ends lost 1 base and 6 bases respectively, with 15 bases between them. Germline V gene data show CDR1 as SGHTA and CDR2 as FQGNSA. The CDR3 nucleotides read TGTGCCAGCAGCTTAGGCCCAGGGAGGGCCTCTGAAGCTTTCTTT. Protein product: CASSLGPGRASEAFF.

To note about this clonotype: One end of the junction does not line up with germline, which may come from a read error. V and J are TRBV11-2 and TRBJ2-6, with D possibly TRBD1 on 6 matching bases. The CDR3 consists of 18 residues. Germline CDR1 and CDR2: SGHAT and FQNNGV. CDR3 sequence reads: CASSLTAGDLSGANVLTF. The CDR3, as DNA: TGTGCCAGCAGCTTAACGGCAGGGGACCTCTCTGGGGCCAACGTCCTAACTTTC.

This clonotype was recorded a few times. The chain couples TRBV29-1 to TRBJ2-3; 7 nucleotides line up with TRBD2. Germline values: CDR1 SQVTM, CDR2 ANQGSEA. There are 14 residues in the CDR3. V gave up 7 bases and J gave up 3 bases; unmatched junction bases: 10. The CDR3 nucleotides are TGCAGCGCACCCCTGGGCGGGAGTACAGATACGCAGTATTTT. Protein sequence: CSAPLGGSTDTQYF.